These T cell receptor beta chains were read from a single sample in a study of blood T cell repertoires in COVID-19. Produced via immunoSEQ multiplex PCR; TCRdb's table is partial and in-frame only. The table shows tens of thousands of clones, with around nine tenths occurring only once. Sequencing was performed on peripheral blood. These TCRs come from a human donor with active COVID-19. The donor label of this sample is uncertain. CDR3s include the opening cysteine and the closing phenylalanine or tryptophan. The D gene is left open where the match is weak. Clone size appears in some rows only: once, few, many, or a class for an expanded clone.

TRBV19	TRBJ2-7	-	14	TRBD2	TGTGCCAGTAGTGAATTAGCGGGCTCCTACGAGCAGTACTTC	CASSELAGSYEQYF
TRBV25-1	TRBJ1-4	-	15	-	TGTGCCAGCAGTACCACGGGGGGCTTGAATGAAAAACTGTTTTTT	CASSTTGGLNEKLFF
TRBV7-2	TRBJ2-1	-	15	-	TGTGCCAGCAGCATCCTCAGCGTCCGATACAATGAGCAGTTCTTC	CASSILSVRYNEQFF
TRBV19	TRBJ1-5	-	14	TRBD1	TGTGCCAGTAGCAGGGACAGGGCGAATCAGCCCCAGCATTTT	CASSRDRANQPQHF
TRBV7-8	TRBJ1-1	-	16	-	TGTGCCAGCAGCCCAAAAGAAGGAAGGGGCAACACTGAAGCTTTCTTT	CASSPKEGRGNTEAFF
TRBV5-4	TRBJ2-5	-	18	TRBD2	TGTGCCAGCAGCTTGGGGCCTGGGACTAGCTTCTCCCGGGGGGCCCAGTACTTC	CASSLGPGTSFSRGAQYF
TRBV5-4	TRBJ2-1	-	15	TRBD2	TGTGCCAGCAGCTTTACCCAGGGAGGGGACAATGAGCAGTTCTTC	CASSFTQGGDNEQFF
TRBV27	TRBJ2-2	large	12	-	TGTGCCAGCAGTATAATTGCCGGGGAGCTGTTTTTT	CASSIIAGELFF
TRBV5-5	TRBJ2-7	-	13	TRBD1	TGTGCCAGCAGACCGACAGGGTTGGGCGAGCAGTACTTC	CASRPTGLGEQYF
TRBV6-5	TRBJ1-6	-	14	-	TGTGCCAGCGGTAGGAGCTCCTATAATTCACCCCTCCACTTT	CASGRSSYNSPLHF
TRBV6-5	TRBJ1-5	-	12	-	TGTGCCAGCAGTACAGGGAGTCAGCCCCAGCATTTT	CASSTGSQPQHF
TRBV11-3	TRBJ1-4	-	17	TRBD1	TGTGCCAGCAGCTATTTACAGGGGATGCCGACTAATGAAAAACTGTTTTTT	CASSYLQGMPTNEKLFF
TRBV7-6	TRBJ2-2	-	16	TRBD1	TGTGCCAGCAGCTTATCCGGACAGGGCGGCACCGGGGAGCTGTTTTTT	CASSLSGQGGTGELFF
TRBV27	TRBJ2-1	-	14	TRBD2	TGTGCCAGCAGTTTACTTAGCGGGCACAATGAGCAGTTCTTC	CASSLLSGHNEQFF
TRBV3-1/TRBV3-2	TRBJ2-1	-	15	TRBD2	TGTGCCAGCAGCCAGGGACTAAGGGCCGGTAGTGAGCAGTTCTTC	CASSQGLRAGSEQFF
TRBV19	TRBJ2-1	-	17	TRBD2	TGTGCCAGTAGTATATCTAGCGGGAGGACGAGCTACAATGAGCAGTTCTTC	CASSISSGRTSYNEQFF
TRBV28	TRBJ2-3	-	15	TRBD2	TGTGCCAGCAGCCGTAGCGGGAGGTCCACAGATACGCAGTATTTT	CASSRSGRSTDTQYF
TRBV28	TRBJ2-1	-	14	-	TGTGCCAGCAAAGAGGACAGCTCCTACAATGAGCAGTTCTTC	CASKEDSSYNEQFF
TRBV3-1/TRBV3-2	TRBJ1-5	-	14	TRBD1	TGTGCCAGCAGCCAACGGACAGGGGTTCAGCCCCAGCATTTT	CASSQRTGVQPQHF
TRBV19	TRBJ1-5	-	12	-	TGTGCCAGTAGTAGTCGGAATCAGCCCCAGCATTTT	CASSSRNQPQHF
TRBV7-2	TRBJ2-7	-	16	TRBD1	TGTGCCAGCAGCTTAGTGGGACAGGGCCCCCCCTACGAGCAGTACTTC	CASSLVGQGPPYEQYF
TRBV7-9	TRBJ1-2	once	15	TRBD1	TGTGCCAGCAGCTTGGAGGGGACAGTTAACTATGGCTACACCTTC	CASSLEGTVNYGYTF
TRBV15	TRBJ1-1	-	16	TRBD1	TGTGCCACCAGCAGAGGCCAAGGCAGGGGGCCGACTGAAGCTTTCTTT	CATSRGQGRGPTEAFF
TRBV3-1/TRBV3-2	TRBJ2-1	-	16	TRBD2	TGTGCCAGCAGCCAAGCGGCCACGGGAGGGCTCAATGAGCAGTTCTTC	CASSQAATGGLNEQFF
TRBV7-8	TRBJ1-2	-	14	TRBD1	TGTGCCAGCAGCCTGGACAGGGTCCTGGGTGGCTACACCTTC	CASSLDRVLGGYTF
TRBV12-3/TRBV12-4	TRBJ2-5	-	13	-	TGTGCCAGCAGTTTATTCTCCCAAGAGACCCAGTACTTC	CASSLFSQETQYF
TRBV7-9	TRBJ1-3	once	16	TRBD1	TGTGCCAGCAGCCCAACGACAGGGTACTATGGAAACACCATATATTTT	CASSPTTGYYGNTIYF
TRBV7-9	TRBJ2-2	-	16	-	TGTGCCAGCAGCAAAAGAGGGGGTCGGAACACCGGGGAGCTGTTTTTT	CASSKRGGRNTGELFF
TRBV29-1	TRBJ2-2	-	14	TRBD2	TGCAGCGTTGCGAGCGGGAAGAACACCGGGGAGCTGTTTTTT	CSVASGKNTGELFF
TRBV2	TRBJ2-4	-	15	-	TGTGCCAGCAGTGAGTTCGTTTTAGCCAAAAACATTCAGTACTTC	CASSEFVLAKNIQYF
TRBV11-3	TRBJ2-5	-	13	-	TGTGCCAGCAGCCCCCGGGGGGCAGGGACCCAGTACTTC	CASSPRGAGTQYF
TRBV15	TRBJ2-7	-	15	TRBD2	TGTGCCACCAGCGGGGAACTAGCGTCGTCCTACGAGCAGTACTTC	CATSGELASSYEQYF
TRBV3-1/TRBV3-2	TRBJ2-3	-	17	TRBD2	TGTGCCAGCAGCCCTTCCCGGGGCGGGAGTATCGCAGATACGCAGTATTTT	CASSPSRGGSIADTQYF
TRBV10-2	TRBJ1-5	-	15	TRBD1	TGCGCCAGCAGTGAGATGACAGGGCTAAATCAGCCCCAGCATTTT	CASSEMTGLNQPQHF
TRBV6-1	TRBJ2-7	-	15	TRBD1	TGTGCCAGCAGTGAAAGGCGGGACAGGGGCAACGAGCAGTACTTC	CASSERRDRGNEQYF
TRBV3-1/TRBV3-2	TRBJ2-1	-	13	TRBD2	TGTGCCAGCAGAAGGACTAGCGGGAATGAGCAGTTCTTC	CASRRTSGNEQFF
TRBV19	TRBJ2-7	-	14	TRBD2	TGTGCCAGCGGTGGCGGGGGTTTTCCCTACGAGCAGTACTTC	CASGGGGFPYEQYF
TRBV11-2	TRBJ2-3	-	15	-	TGTGCCAGCAGCTTAGCGGGGAGAGAGACAGATACGCAGTATTTT	CASSLAGRETDTQYF
TRBV7-9	TRBJ2-3	-	13	-	TGTGCCAGCAGGGCCGGGTCCCCAGATACGCAGTATTTT	CASRAGSPDTQYF
TRBV30	TRBJ2-2	-	13	-	TGTGCCTGGAGTCGGGTTGCGGCCGGGGAGCTGTTTTTT	CAWSRVAAGELFF
TRBV7-2	TRBJ1-5	-	13	-	TGTGCCAGCAGCCTTGGGGGCGGGCAGCCCCAGCATTTT	CASSLGGGQPQHF